These T cell receptor beta chains were read from a single sample in a study of early T cells in non-severe SARS-CoV-2 infection. Each CDR3 protein gets one entry after TCRdb re-called the 5' RACE reads with MiXCR. The table records around 64,000 distinct CDR3 sequences, about an eighth of them present only once. The input for sequencing was whole blood, taken at baseline. The source is an adult who was a healthcare worker with PCR-confirmed SARS-CoV-2 infection or an uninfected control (not recorded which). Both conserved end residues are part of each CDR3. The D gene is left open where the match is weak. The listing skips clone size in some rows; elsewhere it reads once, few, many or a size class.

D gene: TRBD1
J gene: TRBJ2-2
V gene: TRBV7-2
clone size: .
CDR3 protein: CASSLADRGTNTGELFF
CDR3 DNA: TGTGCCAGCAGCTTAGCTGACAGGGGGACCAACACCGGGGAGCTGTTTTTT

D gene: .
J gene: TRBJ1-2
V gene: TRBV29-1
clone size: many
CDR3 protein: CSVVGLGRYYGYTF
CDR3 DNA: TGCAGCGTTGTGGGGTTAGGGAGATACTATGGCTACACCTTC

D gene: .
J gene: TRBJ2-7
V gene: TRBV5-6
clone size: .
CDR3 protein: CASSWGSYEQYF
CDR3 DNA: TGTGCCAGCAGCTGGGGCTCCTACGAGCAGTACTTC

D gene: .
J gene: TRBJ1-2
V gene: TRBV6-5
clone size: many
CDR3 protein: CASSYGGAGYGYTF
CDR3 DNA: TGTGCCAGCAGTTACGGCGGGGCGGGTTATGGCTACACCTTC

D gene: TRBD2
J gene: TRBJ2-3
V gene: TRBV7-9
clone size: .
CDR3 protein: CASSFGLAGSGDTQYF
CDR3 DNA: TGTGCCAGCAGCTTCGGACTAGCGGGATCCGGAGATACGCAGTATTTT

D gene: .
J gene: TRBJ2-3
V gene: TRBV20-1
clone size: .
CDR3 protein: CSARGATVPDTQYF
CDR3 DNA: TGCAGTGCTAGAGGTGCCACGGTGCCAGATACGCAGTATTTT

D gene: .
J gene: TRBJ2-7
V gene: TRBV5-1
clone size: .
CDR3 protein: CASSGLGHTYEQYF
CDR3 DNA: TGCGCCAGCAGCGGATTAGGACACACCTACGAGCAGTACTTC

D gene: .
J gene: TRBJ2-2
V gene: TRBV6-5
clone size: few
CDR3 protein: CASSLPGGVTGELFF
CDR3 DNA: TGTGCCAGCTCGCTCCCAGGGGGGGTTACCGGGGAGCTGTTTTTT

D gene: .
J gene: TRBJ1-5
V gene: TRBV19
clone size: many
CDR3 protein: CASSIVGTANSNQPQHF
CDR3 DNA: TGTGCCAGTAGTATAGTAGGTACAGCTAATAGCAATCAGCCCCAGCATTTT

D gene: .
J gene: TRBJ2-1
V gene: TRBV20-1
clone size: few
CDR3 protein: CSARDLTVAIRRAEQFF
CDR3 DNA: TGCAGTGCTAGAGATCTCACTGTAGCGATTCGACGGGCTGAGCAGTTCTTC

D gene: .
J gene: TRBJ2-5
V gene: TRBV7-2
clone size: .
CDR3 protein: CASSPSRQETQYF
CDR3 DNA: TGTGCCAGCAGCCCAAGCCGTCAGGAGACCCAGTACTTC

D gene: .
J gene: TRBJ2-1
V gene: TRBV11-2
clone size: many
CDR3 protein: CASSSPRGRGEQFF
CDR3 DNA: TGTGCCAGCAGCTCCCCAAGGGGGAGAGGTGAGCAGTTCTTC

D gene: TRBD2
J gene: TRBJ2-4
V gene: TRBV27
clone size: many
CDR3 protein: CASSFGTSGTRQYF
CDR3 DNA: TGTGCCAGCAGTTTCGGGACTAGCGGGACCCGTCAGTACTTC

D gene: TRBD2
J gene: TRBJ2-2
V gene: TRBV6-1
clone size: many
CDR3 protein: CASSGTSGDTGELFF
CDR3 DNA: TGTGCCAGCAGTGGGACTAGCGGGGACACCGGGGAGCTGTTTTTT